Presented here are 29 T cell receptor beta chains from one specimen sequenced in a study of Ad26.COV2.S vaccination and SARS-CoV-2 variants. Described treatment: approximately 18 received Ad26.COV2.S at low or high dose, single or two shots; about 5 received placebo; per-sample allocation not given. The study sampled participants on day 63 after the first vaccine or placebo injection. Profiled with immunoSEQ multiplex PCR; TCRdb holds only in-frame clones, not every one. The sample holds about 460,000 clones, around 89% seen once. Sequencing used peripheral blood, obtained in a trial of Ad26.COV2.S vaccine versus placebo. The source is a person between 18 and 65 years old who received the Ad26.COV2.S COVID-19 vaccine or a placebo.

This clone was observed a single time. This CDR3 reads CASSPPGGRSYEQYF. CDR3 in DNA: TGTGCCAGCTCACCACCGGGGGGACGTTCCTACGAGCAGTACTTC. V is TRBV18 and J is TRBJ2-7, with a tentative D call TRBD2 (6 bases). The CDR3 has 15 amino acids. V shed 0 bases and J shed 1 base, with 10 bases lying between them. CDR1 is KGHSH, CDR2 LQKENI, per germline.

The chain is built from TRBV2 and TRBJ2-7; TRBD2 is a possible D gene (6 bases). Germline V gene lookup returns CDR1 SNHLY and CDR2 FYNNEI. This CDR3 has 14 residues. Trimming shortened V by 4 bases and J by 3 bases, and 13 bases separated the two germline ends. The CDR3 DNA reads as TGTGCCAGCAGTGCGAGCGGGTATTTCTACGAGCAGTACTTC. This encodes CASSASGYFYEQYF.

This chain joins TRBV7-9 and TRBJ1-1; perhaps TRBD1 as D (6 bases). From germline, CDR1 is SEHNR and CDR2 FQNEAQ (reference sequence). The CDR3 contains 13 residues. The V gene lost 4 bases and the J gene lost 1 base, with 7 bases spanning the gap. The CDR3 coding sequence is TGTGCCAGCAGCTCGGACAGGAACACTGAAGCTTTCTTT. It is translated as CASSSDRNTEAFF.

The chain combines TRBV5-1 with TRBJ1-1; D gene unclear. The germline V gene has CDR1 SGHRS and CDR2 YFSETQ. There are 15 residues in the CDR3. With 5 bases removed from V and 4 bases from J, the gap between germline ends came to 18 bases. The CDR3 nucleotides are TGCGCCAGCAGGGTCATAAGGGAAGGAGGCACTGAAGCTTTCTTT. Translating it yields CASRVIREGGTEAFF.

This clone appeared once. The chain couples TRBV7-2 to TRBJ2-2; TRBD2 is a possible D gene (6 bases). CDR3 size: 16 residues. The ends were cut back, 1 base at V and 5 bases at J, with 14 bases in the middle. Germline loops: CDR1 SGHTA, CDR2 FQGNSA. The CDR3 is CASSLESLAPTGELFF. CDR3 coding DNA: TGTGCCAGCAGCTTAGAGTCACTAGCTCCAACCGGGGAGCTGTTTTTT.

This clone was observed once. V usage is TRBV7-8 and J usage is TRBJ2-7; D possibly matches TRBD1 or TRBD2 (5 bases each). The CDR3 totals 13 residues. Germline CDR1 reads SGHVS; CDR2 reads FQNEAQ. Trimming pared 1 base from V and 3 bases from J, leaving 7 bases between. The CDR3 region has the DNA TGTGCCAGCAGCTTAGGGGACCGCTACGAGCAGTACTTC. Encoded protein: CASSLGDRYEQYF.

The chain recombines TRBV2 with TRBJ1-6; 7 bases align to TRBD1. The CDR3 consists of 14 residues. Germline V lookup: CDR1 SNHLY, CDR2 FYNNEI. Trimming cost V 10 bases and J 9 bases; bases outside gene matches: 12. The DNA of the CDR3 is TGTGCCAATACAGGGGCCGGGGGGATTTCACCCCTCCACTTT. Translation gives CANTGAGGISPLHF.

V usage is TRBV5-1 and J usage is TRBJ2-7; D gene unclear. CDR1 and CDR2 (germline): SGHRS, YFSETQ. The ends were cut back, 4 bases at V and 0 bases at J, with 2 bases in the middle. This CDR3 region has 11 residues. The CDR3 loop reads CASSPSYEQYF. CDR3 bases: TGCGCCAGCAGCCCCTCCTACGAGCAGTACTTC.

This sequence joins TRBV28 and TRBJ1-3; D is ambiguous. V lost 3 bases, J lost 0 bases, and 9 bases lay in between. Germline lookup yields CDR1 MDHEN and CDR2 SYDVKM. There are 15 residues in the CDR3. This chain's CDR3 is CASSLARISGNTIYF. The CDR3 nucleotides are TGTGCCAGCAGTTTGGCACGAATCTCTGGAAACACCATATATTTT.

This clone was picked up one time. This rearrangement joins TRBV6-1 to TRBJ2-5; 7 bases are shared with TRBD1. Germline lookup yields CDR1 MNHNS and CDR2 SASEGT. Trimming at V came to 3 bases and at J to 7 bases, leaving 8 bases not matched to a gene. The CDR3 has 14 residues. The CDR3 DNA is TGTGCCAGCAGTGAGGGACAGACCTTCGGGACCCAGTACTTC. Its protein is CASSEGQTFGTQYF.

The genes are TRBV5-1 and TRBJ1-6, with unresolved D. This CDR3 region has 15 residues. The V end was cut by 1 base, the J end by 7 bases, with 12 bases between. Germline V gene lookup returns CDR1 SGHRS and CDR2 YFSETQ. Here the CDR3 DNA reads TGCGCCAGCAGCTTGAGTGGCCTTTTAAATTCACCCCTCCACTTT. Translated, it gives CASSLSGLLNSPLHF. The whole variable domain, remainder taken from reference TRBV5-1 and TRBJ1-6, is KAGVTQTPRYLIKTRGQQVTLSCSPISGHRSVSWYQQTPGQGLQFLFEYFSETQRNKGNFPGRFSGRQFSNSRSEMNVSTLELGDSALYLCASSLSGLLNSPLHFGNGTRLTVT.

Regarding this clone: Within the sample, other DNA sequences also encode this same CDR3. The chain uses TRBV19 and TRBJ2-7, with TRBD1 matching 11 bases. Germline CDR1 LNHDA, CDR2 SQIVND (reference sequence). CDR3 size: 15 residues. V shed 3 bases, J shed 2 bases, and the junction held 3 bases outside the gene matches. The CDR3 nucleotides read TGTGCCAGTAGTATCCGGGGACAGGGGGCCTACGAGCAGTACTTC. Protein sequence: CASSIRGQGAYEQYF.

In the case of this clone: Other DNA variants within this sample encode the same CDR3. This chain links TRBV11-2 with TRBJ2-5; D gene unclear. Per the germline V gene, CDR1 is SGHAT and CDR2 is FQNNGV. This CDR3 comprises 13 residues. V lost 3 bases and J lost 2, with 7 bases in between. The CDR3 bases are TGTGCCAGCAGCTTGGGCAGACAAGAGACCCAGTACTTC. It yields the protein CASSLGRQETQYF.

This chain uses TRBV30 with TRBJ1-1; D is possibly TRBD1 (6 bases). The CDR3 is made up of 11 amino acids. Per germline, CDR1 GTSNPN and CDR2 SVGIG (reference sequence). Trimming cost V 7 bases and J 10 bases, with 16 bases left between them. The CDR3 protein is CAFGGLRGAFF. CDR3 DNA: TGTGCCTTCGGGGGCCTTCGGGGAGCTTTCTTT.

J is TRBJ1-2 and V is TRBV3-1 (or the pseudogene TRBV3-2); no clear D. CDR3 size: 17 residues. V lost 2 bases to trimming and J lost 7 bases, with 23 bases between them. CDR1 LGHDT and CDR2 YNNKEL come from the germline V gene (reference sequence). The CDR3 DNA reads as TGTGCCAGCAGCCAACCCCGGGCCCCTGGAGGGAACGGTGGCTACACCTTC. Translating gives CASSQPRAPGGNGGYTF.

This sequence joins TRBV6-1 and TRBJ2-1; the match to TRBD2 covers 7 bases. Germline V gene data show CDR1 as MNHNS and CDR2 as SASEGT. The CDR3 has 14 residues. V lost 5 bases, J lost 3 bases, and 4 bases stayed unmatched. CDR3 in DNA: TGTGCCAGCAGTTATGGGGGGGGCTACAATGAGCAGTTCTTC. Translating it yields CASSYGGGYNEQFF.

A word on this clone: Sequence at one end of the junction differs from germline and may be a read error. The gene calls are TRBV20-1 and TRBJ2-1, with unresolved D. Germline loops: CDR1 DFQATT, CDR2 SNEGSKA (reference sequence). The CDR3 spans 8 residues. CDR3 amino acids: CGYNEQFF. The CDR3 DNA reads TGTGGATACAATGAGCAGTTCTTC.

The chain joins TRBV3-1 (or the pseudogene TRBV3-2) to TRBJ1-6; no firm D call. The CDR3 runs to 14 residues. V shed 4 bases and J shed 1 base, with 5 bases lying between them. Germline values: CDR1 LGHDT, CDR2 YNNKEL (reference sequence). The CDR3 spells CASSRGSYNSPLHF. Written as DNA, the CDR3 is TGTGCCAGCAGCCGAGGGTCCTATAATTCACCCCTCCACTTT.

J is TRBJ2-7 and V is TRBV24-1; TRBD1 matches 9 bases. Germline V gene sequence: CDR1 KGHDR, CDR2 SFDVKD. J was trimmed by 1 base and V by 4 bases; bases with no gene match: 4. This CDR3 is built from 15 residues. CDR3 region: CATSESGTGSYEQYF. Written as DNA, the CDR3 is TGTGCCACCAGTGAATCCGGGACAGGGTCCTACGAGCAGTACTTC.

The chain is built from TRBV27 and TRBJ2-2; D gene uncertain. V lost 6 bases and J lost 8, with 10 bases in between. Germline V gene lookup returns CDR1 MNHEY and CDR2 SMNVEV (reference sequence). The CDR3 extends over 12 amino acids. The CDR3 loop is CASSRAFGELFF. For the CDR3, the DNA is TGTGCCAGCAGCCGGGCGTTTGGGGAGCTGTTTTTT.

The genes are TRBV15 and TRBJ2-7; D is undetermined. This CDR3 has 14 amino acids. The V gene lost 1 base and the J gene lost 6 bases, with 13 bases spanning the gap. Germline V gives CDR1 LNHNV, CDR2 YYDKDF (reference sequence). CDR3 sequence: CATSRVSEDREQYF. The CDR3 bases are TGTGCCACCAGCAGAGTAAGTGAGGATCGCGAGCAGTACTTC.

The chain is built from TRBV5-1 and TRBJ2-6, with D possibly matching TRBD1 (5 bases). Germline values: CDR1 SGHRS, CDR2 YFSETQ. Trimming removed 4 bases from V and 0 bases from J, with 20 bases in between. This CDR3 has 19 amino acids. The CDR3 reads CASSSGLPGIFSGANVLTF. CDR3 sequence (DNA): TGCGCCAGCAGCAGTGGTCTCCCAGGGATCTTCTCTGGGGCCAACGTCCTGACTTTC. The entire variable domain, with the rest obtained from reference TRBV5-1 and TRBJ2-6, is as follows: KAGVTQTPRYLIKTRGQQVTLSCSPISGHRSVSWYQQTPGQGLQFLFEYFSETQRNKGNFPGRFSGRQFSNSRSEMNVSTLELGDSALYLCASSSGLPGIFSGANVLTFGAGSRLTVL.

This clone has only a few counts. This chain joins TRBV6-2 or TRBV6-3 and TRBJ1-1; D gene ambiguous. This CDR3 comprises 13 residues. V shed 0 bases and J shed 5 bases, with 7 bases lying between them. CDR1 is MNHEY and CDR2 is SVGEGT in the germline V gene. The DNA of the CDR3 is TGTGCCAGCAGTTACTCGTATGGGACTGAAGCTTTCTTT. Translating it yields CASSYSYGTEAFF.

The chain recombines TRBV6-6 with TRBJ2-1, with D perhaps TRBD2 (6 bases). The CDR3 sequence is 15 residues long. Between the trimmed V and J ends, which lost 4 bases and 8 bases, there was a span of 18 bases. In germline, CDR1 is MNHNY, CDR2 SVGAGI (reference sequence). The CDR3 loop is CASSSVGLAPHEQFF. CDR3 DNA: TGTGCCAGCAGTTCCGTGGGACTTGCCCCGCATGAGCAGTTCTTC.

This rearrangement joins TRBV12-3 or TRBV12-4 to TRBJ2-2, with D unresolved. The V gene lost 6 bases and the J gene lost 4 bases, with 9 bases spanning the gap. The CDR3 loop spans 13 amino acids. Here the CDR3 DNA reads TGTGCCAGCAGGCGTAGAGGCACCGGGGAGCTGTTTTTT. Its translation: CASRRRGTGELFF.

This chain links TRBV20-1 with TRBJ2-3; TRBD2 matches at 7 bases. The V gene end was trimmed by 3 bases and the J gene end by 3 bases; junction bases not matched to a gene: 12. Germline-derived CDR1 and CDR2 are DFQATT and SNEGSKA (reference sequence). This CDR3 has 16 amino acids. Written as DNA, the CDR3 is TGCAGTGCTAGTGGTTTGGGGGGACTATTGACAGATACGCAGTATTTT. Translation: CSASGLGGLLTDTQYF.

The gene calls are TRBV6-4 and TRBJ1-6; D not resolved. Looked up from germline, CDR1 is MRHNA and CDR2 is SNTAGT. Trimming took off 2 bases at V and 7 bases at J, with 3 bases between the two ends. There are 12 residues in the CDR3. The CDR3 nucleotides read TGTGCCAGCAGTGACGGGAATTCACCCCTCCACTTT. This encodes CASSDGNSPLHF.

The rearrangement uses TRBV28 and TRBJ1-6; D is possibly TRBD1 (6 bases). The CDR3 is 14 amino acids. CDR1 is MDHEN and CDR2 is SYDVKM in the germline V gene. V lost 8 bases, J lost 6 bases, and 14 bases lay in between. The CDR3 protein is CASRVGGRNSPLHF. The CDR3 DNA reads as TGTGCCAGCCGGGTGGGGGGCCGTAATTCACCCCTCCACTTT. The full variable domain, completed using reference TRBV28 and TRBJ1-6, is DVKVTQSSRYLVKRTGEKVFLECVQDMDHENMFWYRQDPGLGLRLIYFSYDVKMKEKGDIPEGYSVSREKKERFSLILESASTNQTSMYLCASRVGGRNSPLHFGNGTRLTVT.

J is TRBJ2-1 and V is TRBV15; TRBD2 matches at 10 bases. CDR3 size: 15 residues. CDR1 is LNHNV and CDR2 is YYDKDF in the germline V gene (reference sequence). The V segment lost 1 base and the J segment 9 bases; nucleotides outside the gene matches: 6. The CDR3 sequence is CATSRGSGGAGEQFF. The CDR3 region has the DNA TGTGCCACCAGCAGAGGCAGCGGGGGGGCTGGTGAGCAGTTCTTC.